The 9 T cell receptor beta chains below come from one sample, sequenced in a study of molecular identifiers for immune sequencing clone quantification. Each CDR3 protein gets one entry after TCRdb re-called the PCR reads with MiXCR. The repertoire holds 70,000 to 90,000 distinct CDR3 sequences, with approximately 22% as singletons. The specimen was naive CD8+ T cells from blood, with Jurkat cell RNA spiked in. Subset given: FACS-sorted CD8+CD4-CCR7+CD45RA+ naive T cells. The receptor set was obtained from a human donor in good health. Some libraries in this study had Jurkat cell RNA spiked in.

This clonotype was recorded at least ten times. At one of its ends the junction is not consistent with the germline gene, which may arise from a read error. V and J are TRBV4-3 and TRBJ2-3, with D possibly matching TRBD2 (6 bases). CDR3 length: 13 amino acids. Germline V lookup: CDR1 LGHNA, CDR2 YSLEER. DNA of the CDR3: TGCGCCAGCAGCCAAGATAAGTGGCTAGCGAGGGATTTT. Its translation is CASSQDKWLARDF.

As for this clonotype: A much larger clone lies a single base off, so this may be a read error. The chain employs TRBV6-5 and TRBJ2-7, with 7 bases lining up with TRBD1. CDR1 and CDR2 from the germline V gene are MNHEY and SVGAGI. CDR3 size: 15 residues. Trimming removed 4 bases from V and 3 bases from J; junction bases left unmatched: 9. In nucleotides, the CDR3 is TGTGCCAGCAGTTCAGATTCGGGACAGCACTACGAGCAGTACTTC. Protein product: CASSSDSGQHYEQYF.

Ten or more counts support this clonotype. The V call is TRBV28, the J call TRBJ1-4, with 10 bases matching TRBD1. Germline CDR1 and CDR2: MDHEN and SYDVKM. Trimming took 4 bases from V and 7 from J; bases not matched to a gene: 6. This CDR3 contains 15 residues. In nucleotides, the CDR3 is TGTGCCAGCAGTTCACCGGGACAGGGGAGTGAAAAACTGTTTTTT. Protein sequence: CASSSPGQGSEKLFF.

The chain carries TRBV18 and TRBJ2-1; TRBD1 agrees at 7 bases. Germline V CDR1 and CDR2: KGHSH, LQKENI. Losses at the gene ends were 0 bases for V and 5 bases for J; bases not matched to a gene: 4. The CDR3 is 15 amino acids. This CDR3 reads CASSPPPGQHNEQFF. CDR3 DNA sequence: TGTGCCAGCTCACCACCTCCGGGACAGCACAATGAGCAGTTCTTC.

Of note for this clonotype: Just one base apart from a much larger clone, this may be a read error. This chain joins TRBV12-3 or TRBV12-4 and TRBJ1-5; D uncertain. Trimming cost V 0 bases and J 3 bases, with 6 bases left between them. The CDR3 loop spans 14 amino acids. CDR3 residues: CASSLAEVNQPQHF. CDR3 in DNA: TGTGCCAGCAGTTTAGCGGAAGTCAATCAGCCCCAGCATTTT.

This clonotype appeared many times. The rearrangement joins TRBV6-2 or TRBV6-3 to TRBJ2-1; 8 bases fit TRBD2. From germline, CDR1 is MNHEY and CDR2 SVGEGT. CDR3 length equals 15 residues. V lost 1 base to trimming and J lost 6 bases; unmatched junction nucleotides: 5. The CDR3 reads CASSYLGTSGNEQFF. CDR3 in DNA: TGTGCCAGCAGTTACTTAGGGACTAGTGGCAATGAGCAGTTCTTC.

With respect to this clonotype: A much larger clone lies a single base off, so this may be a read error. V gene TRBV6-1 combines with J gene TRBJ2-3, with TRBD2 as a possible D gene (5 bases). Germline CDR1 reads MNHNS; CDR2 reads SASEGT. The CDR3 is 19 amino acids. V shed 4 bases and J shed 0 bases, with 23 bases lying between them. The CDR3 DNA follows: TGTGCCAGCAGTGCGCGACTGGGAAAGGAGAGGGCTAGCACAGATACGCAGTATTTT. It translates to CASSARLGKERASTDTQYF.

There are many counts of this clonotype. This chain connects TRBV7-9 to TRBJ2-1; possible D gene TRBD2, 7 bases. Trimming cost V 5 bases and J 3 bases, with 17 bases left between them. Germline CDR1 and CDR2: SEHNR and FQNEAQ (reference sequence). This CDR3 is built from 16 residues. For the CDR3, the DNA is TGTGCCAGCAGCCCTAGCTCGGGGGGCTACTACAATGAGCAGTTCTTC. Amino acids: CASSPSSGGYYNEQFF.

This clonotype was seen ten or more times. CDR3 in amino acids: CASSPGDFTDTQYF. CDR3 nucleotide sequence: TGCGCCAGCAGCCCGGGGGACTTCACAGATACGCAGTATTTT. The chain recombines TRBV4-1 with TRBJ2-3; a weak D match, TRBD2 (6 bases). The germline CDR1 and CDR2 sequences are MGHRA and YSYEKL. Trimming cost V 4 bases and J 2 bases, with 10 bases left between them. The CDR3 is 14 residues long.